The 29 T cell receptor beta chains reported below all come from one sample, sequenced in a study of blood T cell repertoires in COVID-19. Produced via immunoSEQ multiplex PCR; TCRdb's table is partial and in-frame only. The table shows roughly 250,000 clones, with more than 65% occurring only once. Sequenced sample: peripheral blood. The receptors originated from a person aged 65 to 85 with COVID-19, enrolled during active disease.

The V gene is TRBV28, the J gene TRBJ1-5; 8 nucleotides agree with TRBD1. Germline lookup yields CDR1 MDHEN and CDR2 SYDVKM. Unmatched junction bases numbered 7, after V lost 5 bases and J lost 4 bases. This CDR3 contains 15 residues. CDR3 amino acids: CASSPGQGENQPQHF. The CDR3 DNA reads TGTGCCAGCAGTCCCGGACAGGGAGAGAATCAGCCCCAGCATTTT.

The CDR3 protein is CASSLSRANEQYF. CDR3 DNA: TGTGCCAGCAGCTTAAGCAGGGCCAACGAGCAGTACTTC. J is TRBJ2-7 and V is TRBV7-9; maybe TRBD1 (5 bases). Germline V gene data show CDR1 as SEHNR and CDR2 as FQNEAQ (reference sequence). The V gene lost 2 bases and the J gene lost 5 bases, with 10 bases spanning the gap. The CDR3 is 13 amino acids.

The chain carries TRBV7-9 and TRBJ2-1; maybe TRBD2 (6 bases). Germline lookup yields CDR1 SEHNR and CDR2 FQNEAQ (reference sequence). V lost 1 base and J lost 11, with 12 bases in between. This CDR3 contains 13 residues. In DNA, the CDR3 is TGTGCCAGCAGCTTAGTGACGGGAGTACAGCAGTTCTTC. Protein: CASSLVTGVQQFF.

The chain employs TRBV28 and TRBJ1-2, with a possible D match to TRBD1 (6 bases). The CDR3 is 14 residues long. The ends were cut back, 7 bases at V and 4 bases at J, with 16 bases in the middle. Germline V CDR1 and CDR2: MDHEN, SYDVKM. CDR3 coding DNA: TGTGCCAGCACCCAGGGGAGTACGGTCTATGGCTACACCTTC. Translated: CASTQGSTVYGYTF.

The chain carries TRBV30 and TRBJ1-2; D is undetermined. Trimming stripped 2 bases from V and 0 bases from J, with 10 bases between. The CDR3 is 14 amino acids. Germline assignment: CDR1 GTSNPN and CDR2 SVGIG (reference sequence). CDR3 sequence: CAWSPVSANYGYTF. CDR3 DNA sequence: TGTGCCTGGAGTCCAGTATCAGCTAACTATGGCTACACCTTC.

The chain is built from TRBV5-5 and TRBJ1-5; D ambiguous. CDR1 is SGHKS, CDR2 YYEKEE, per germline (reference sequence). There are 15 residues in the CDR3. The ends were cut back, 0 bases at V and 0 bases at J, with 7 bases in the middle. The DNA of the CDR3 is TGTGCCAGCAGCTTGGGAGATTATAGCAATCAGCCCCAGCATTTT. It encodes CASSLGDYSNQPQHF.

This clone came up a few times. This rearrangement joins TRBV5-6 to TRBJ2-7; 11 bases align to TRBD2. Looked up from germline, CDR1 is SGHDT and CDR2 is YYEEEE. The CDR3 is 17 residues long. Trimming at V came to 3 bases and at J to 0 bases, leaving 8 bases not matched to a gene. CDR3 sequence: CASSSTKTSGASYEQYF. As DNA, the CDR3 is TGTGCCAGCAGCTCCACAAAGACTAGCGGGGCCTCCTACGAGCAGTACTTC.

This clone appeared a few times. The rearrangement joins TRBV5-1 to TRBJ2-5, with TRBD1 matching over 8 bases. The CDR3 totals 14 residues. Trimming cost V 6 bases and J 3 bases; bases outside gene matches: 7. The germline gives CDR1 SGHRS, CDR2 YFSETQ. As DNA, the CDR3 is TGCGCCAGCAATTACTGGACAGGGAAAGAGACCCAGTACTTC. This translates into CASNYWTGKETQYF.

The chain combines TRBV6-5 with TRBJ2-5; D is ambiguous. Germline CDR1 reads MNHEY; CDR2 reads SVGAGI. The CDR3 runs to 13 residues. The ends were cut back, 6 bases at V and 7 bases at J, with 15 bases in the middle. The CDR3 nucleotides are TGTGCCAGCAGCTCCCCCGGAGTAGGGACCCAGTACTTC. Protein product: CASSSPGVGTQYF.

The V and J genes are TRBV7-2 and TRBJ1-5; D gene uncertain. V was pared by 1 base and J by 4 bases, with 11 bases between. Germline lookup yields CDR1 SGHTA and CDR2 FQGNSA. This CDR3 contains 15 residues. CDR3 loop: CASSLGGIQNQPQHF. The CDR3 DNA is TGTGCCAGCAGCTTAGGCGGAATTCAGAATCAGCCCCAGCATTTT.

The chain joins TRBV5-4 to TRBJ2-1; 7 bases line up with TRBD2. Germline trimming cut 5 bases from V and 7 bases from J; bases unmatched to any gene: 3. CDR3 length equals 12 residues. Germline CDR1 SGHNT, CDR2 YYREEE (reference sequence). CDR3 sequence: CASSQGLNEQFF. The CDR3 DNA is TGTGCCAGCAGTCAGGGACTAAATGAGCAGTTCTTC. The complete variable domain, with remaining parts taken from reference TRBV5-4 and TRBJ2-1, reads ETGVTQSPTHLIKTRGQQVTLRCSSQSGHNTVSWYQQALGQGPQFIFQYYREEENGRGNFPPRFSGLQFPNYSSELNVNALELDDSALYLCASSQGLNEQFFGPGTRLTVL.

The chain couples TRBV19 to TRBJ2-7; a possible D gene is TRBD2 (7 bases). V was cut by 7 bases and J by 1 base, with 14 bases left in between. The CDR3 totals 14 residues. The germline CDR1 and CDR2 sequences are LNHDA and SQIVND (reference sequence). The CDR3 spells CASTPRGASYEQYF. CDR3 nucleotide sequence: TGTGCCAGTACTCCCCGGGGGGCTTCCTACGAGCAGTACTTC. Full variable domain (outside the CDR3, taken from reference TRBV19 and TRBJ2-7): DGGITQSPKYLFRKEGQNVTLSCEQNLNHDAMYWYRQDPGQGLRLIYYSQIVNDFQKGDIAEGYSVSREKKESFPLTVTSAQKNPTAFYLCASTPRGASYEQYFGPGTRLTVT.

This clone was seen a handful of times. DNA of the CDR3: TGTGCCACCAGTGACCCAACGGGGGGGGGACCTGGTGAGCAGTACTTC. This gives the protein CATSDPTGGGPGEQYF. V is TRBV24-1 and J is TRBJ2-7; 8 positions match TRBD2. J gave up 7 bases and V 4 bases, and 14 bases lay outside the gene matches. Germline CDR1 and CDR2: KGHDR and SFDVKD. This CDR3 spans 16 amino acids.

CDR3 residues: CASSAEGRRAYEQYF. Here the CDR3 DNA reads TGTGCCAGCAGCGCCGAGGGTCGACGGGCCTACGAGCAGTACTTC. The V and J genes are TRBV5-4 and TRBJ2-7; the D gene is possibly TRBD2 (5 bases). V was trimmed by 4 bases and J by 2 bases, leaving 16 bases between them. This CDR3 is built from 15 residues. Germline loops: CDR1 SGHNT, CDR2 YYREEE (reference sequence).

The chain couples TRBV15 to TRBJ2-1, with 7 bases lining up with TRBD2. V gave up 5 bases and J gave up 9 bases; unmatched junction bases: 7. This CDR3 region has 13 residues. Germline assignment: CDR1 LNHNV and CDR2 YYDKDF (reference sequence). The CDR3 here is CATSLGGSGEQFF. The CDR3 DNA reads as TGTGCCACCAGCCTCGGGGGGAGTGGTGAGCAGTTCTTC.

This chain connects TRBV7-9 to TRBJ2-1; D is uncertain. The CDR3 length is 12 residues. V dropped 1 base and J dropped 8 bases, with 6 bases sitting between them. CDR1 and CDR2 from the germline V gene are SEHNR and FQNEAQ (reference sequence). The DNA for the CDR3 is TGTGCCAGCAGCTTAGTGAGCGATGAGCAGTTCTTC. It encodes CASSLVSDEQFF.

This clone was counted between two and nine times. The chain links TRBV6-5 to TRBJ1-1; 7 bases are shared with TRBD1. The germline gives CDR1 MNHEY, CDR2 SVGAGI. The J segment lost 1 base and the V segment lost 5 bases, leaving 4 bases of the junction unmatched. The CDR3 runs 14 residues. The CDR3, as DNA: TGTGCCAGCAGTACCCGGACAGGGAACACTGAAGCTTTCTTT. It encodes CASSTRTGNTEAFF.

The chain is built from TRBV5-1 and TRBJ1-4; 9 bases line up with TRBD1. The CDR3 loop spans 15 amino acids. The germline V gene has CDR1 SGHRS and CDR2 YFSETQ. V trimming: 4 bases; J trimming: 6 bases; junction bases outside the gene matches: 7. CDR3 protein: CASSTTGGRYEKLFF. The CDR3 nucleotides are TGCGCCAGCAGCACGACAGGGGGGAGATATGAAAAACTGTTTTTT.

The chain uses TRBV18 and TRBJ1-3; 7 nucleotides match TRBD1. V was pared by 1 base and J by 4 bases, with 4 bases of the junction left unmatched. Germline-derived CDR1 and CDR2 are KGHSH and LQKENI. The CDR3 is made up of 15 amino acids. The CDR3 DNA reads as TGTGCCAGCTCACCACAGGGGGCTTCCGGAAACACCATATATTTT. Its translation: CASSPQGASGNTIYF.

This chain connects TRBV30 to TRBJ1-4; maybe TRBD1 (6 bases). Germline V lookup: CDR1 GTSNPN, CDR2 SVGIG (reference sequence). This CDR3 has 14 amino acids. Trimming took off 1 base at V and 6 bases at J, with 12 bases between the two ends. CDR3 region: CAWSDSQGDEKLFF. The CDR3 DNA sequence: TGTGCCTGGAGTGATTCACAGGGTGATGAAAAACTGTTTTTT.

The V and J genes are TRBV6-5 and TRBJ2-5, with 10 bases aligning to TRBD2. Germline loops: CDR1 MNHEY, CDR2 SVGAGI. J was trimmed by 1 base and V by 10 bases; bases with no gene match: 9. The CDR3 runs to 15 residues. The CDR3 coding sequence is TGTGCCACCACAAGGGCTAGCGGGAGCCAAGAGACCCAGTACTTC. Translating it yields CATTRASGSQETQYF.

The V gene is TRBV28, the J gene TRBJ2-1; possibly TRBD2 for D (5 bases). The CDR3 extends over 13 amino acids. Germline assignment: CDR1 MDHEN and CDR2 SYDVKM. The V and J ends lost 2 bases and 7 bases respectively, with 9 bases between them. CDR3 coding DNA: TGTGCCAGCAGTTTAGTAAGAGGGAATGAGCAGTTCTTC. Protein sequence: CASSLVRGNEQFF.

The chain is built from TRBV28 and TRBJ2-1; 12 nucleotides agree with TRBD2. V gave up 7 bases and J gave up 5 bases; unmatched junction bases: 9. CDR1 is MDHEN and CDR2 is SYDVKM in the germline V gene. The CDR3 contains 16 residues. The CDR3 DNA is TGTGCCAGCACTCTAGCGGGAGGGCCCCGAAACAATGAGCAGTTCTTC. Its protein is CASTLAGGPRNNEQFF.

This clone was seen only once. This chain joins TRBV9 and TRBJ2-1; 10 bases agree with TRBD2. This CDR3 region has 17 residues. The germline V gene encodes CDR1 SGDLS and CDR2 YYNGEE. Trimming at V came to 0 bases and at J to 6 bases, leaving 9 bases not matched to a gene. CDR3 residues: CASSVGLAGATSNEQFF. The CDR3 nucleotides are TGTGCCAGCAGCGTAGGCCTAGCGGGGGCAACCAGCAATGAGCAGTTCTTC.

The V call is TRBV11-1, the J call TRBJ1-6, with 7 bases fitting TRBD1. Unmatched junction bases numbered 4, after V lost 5 bases and J lost 6 bases. Germline V gene sequence: CDR1 SGHAT, CDR2 FQDESV (reference sequence). The CDR3 loop spans 14 amino acids. CDR3 loop: CASSPGTVNSPLHF. The CDR3 bases are TGTGCCAGCAGCCCGGGGACAGTTAATTCACCCCTCCACTTT.

The CDR3 spells CASSPRQGLTPQHF. DNA for the CDR3: TGTGCCAGCAGCCCTAGACAGGGGCTAACGCCCCAGCATTTT. The gene calls are TRBV9 and TRBJ1-5; 8 nucleotides line up with TRBD1. Trimming removed 4 bases from V and 9 bases from J; junction bases left unmatched: 9. This CDR3 contains 14 residues. Germline assignment: CDR1 SGDLS and CDR2 YYNGEE. Full variable domain (rest looked up from reference TRBV9 and TRBJ1-5): DSGVTQTPKHLITATGQRVTLRCSPRSGDLSVYWYQQSLDQGLQFLIQYYNGEERAKGNILERFSAQQFPDLHSELNLSSLELGDSALYFCASSPRQGLTPQHFGDGTRLSIL.

The V call is TRBV2, the J call TRBJ1-5, with D hard to call. The CDR3 covers 12 residues. Germline CDR1 is SNHLY and CDR2 is FYNNEI. V shed 4 bases and J shed 7 bases, with 8 bases lying between them. DNA for the CDR3: TGTGCCAGCAGTGCCATCCAGCAGCCCCAGCATTTT. Its translation: CASSAIQQPQHF.

This clone was seen only a few times. V and J are TRBV11-2 and TRBJ2-3; 7 nucleotides line up with TRBD2. The V gene end was trimmed by 1 base and the J gene end by 0 bases; junction bases not matched to a gene: 10. The CDR3 sequence is 18 residues long. Germline assignment: CDR1 SGHAT and CDR2 FQNNGV. The CDR3 here is CASSLGFGGGTSTDTQYF. In DNA, the CDR3 is TGTGCCAGCAGCTTAGGATTCGGGGGAGGGACTAGCACAGATACGCAGTATTTT.

The chain carries TRBV7-9 and TRBJ2-1; 13 bases agree with TRBD2. The CDR3 consists of 18 residues. J was trimmed by 7 bases and V by 5 bases; bases with no gene match: 14. Germline V gene sequence: CDR1 SEHNR, CDR2 FQNEAQ (reference sequence). In DNA form, the CDR3 reads TGTGCCAGCAGCCTTACCTTTCAAACTAGCGGGAGGGTGAATGAGCAGTTCTTC. Amino acids: CASSLTFQTSGRVNEQFF.